The 21 T cell receptor beta chains below were found in one sample sequenced in a study of STAT3 mutations in large granular lymphocyte leukemia. Overall study results and limits: Every T-cell large granular lymphocyte leukemia patient had at least one immunodominant TCR beta clonotype.

These receptors lack a known antigen. Profiling relied on immunoSEQ multiplex PCR, and the TCRdb table lists in-frame clones only, not all of them. Of 20,000 to 30,000 clones in the sample, roughly 93% are singletons; the top ten hold under 6.5%. Sequencing used peripheral blood mononuclear cells. The receptors were sampled from a man aged 35-49 years with T-cell large granular lymphocyte leukemia. Some clones in this sample may be carry-over from other donors' samples.

This chain uses TRBV7-2 with TRBJ2-5; no reliable D call. CDR1 and CDR2 (germline): SGHTA, FQGNSA. V dropped 4 bases and J dropped 3 bases, with 9 bases sitting between them. CDR3 size: 13 residues. CDR3 protein: CASSSPDKETQYF. The DNA for the CDR3 is TGTGCCAGCAGCTCCCCCGATAAAGAGACCCAGTACTTC.

This clone was recorded once. The genes are TRBV5-4 and TRBJ1-2; a possible D gene is TRBD1 (6 bases). The CDR3 is 15 amino acids. Trimming left V 4 bases short and J 4 bases short, with 17 bases between. CDR1 and CDR2 (germline): SGHNT, YYREEE (reference sequence). The CDR3 reads CASSPSTGDVYGYTF. CDR3 nucleotide sequence: TGTGCCAGCAGCCCTTCGACAGGTGACGTCTATGGCTACACCTTC. Full variable domain (remainder filled in from reference TRBV5-4 and TRBJ1-2): ETGVTQSPTHLIKTRGQQVTLRCSSQSGHNTVSWYQQALGQGPQFIFQYYREEENGRGNFPPRFSGLQFPNYSSELNVNALELDDSALYLCASSPSTGDVYGYTFGSGTRLTVV.

The chain employs TRBV18 and TRBJ1-2; TRBD1 might be the D (5 bases). The CDR3 has 14 amino acids. Trimming pared 3 bases from V and 4 bases from J, leaving 12 bases between. CDR1 KGHSH and CDR2 LQKENI come from the germline V gene. CDR3 amino acids: CASSPGAGIYGYTF. The CDR3 nucleotides read TGTGCCAGCTCACCTGGGGCAGGGATCTATGGCTACACCTTC.

V usage is TRBV7-2 and J usage is TRBJ1-5, with D tentatively TRBD1 (5 bases). The CDR3 loop spans 16 amino acids. Trimming cost V 5 bases and J 1 base, with 15 bases left between them. Germline V gene data show CDR1 as SGHTA and CDR2 as FQGNSA. The CDR3 loop is CASSPGAGQSNQPQHF. CDR3 nucleotides: TGTGCCAGCAGCCCCGGGGCAGGGCAAAGCAATCAGCCCCAGCATTTT.

The DNA of the CDR3 is TGTGCCAGCAGCTTAGGAACTAGCGGGGGCTTGACGCAGTATTTT. Translating gives CASSLGTSGGLTQYF. The chain combines TRBV7-2 with TRBJ2-3; 11 bases fit TRBD2. V shed 1 base, J shed 9 bases, and the junction held 6 bases outside the gene matches. The CDR3 totals 15 residues. Germline CDR1 and CDR2: SGHTA and FQGNSA.

This chain links TRBV7-2 with TRBJ1-1; 7 bases map to TRBD1. The V gene's germline CDR1 is SGHTA and CDR2 FQGNSA. This CDR3 comprises 14 residues. Trimming took 4 bases from V and 4 from J; bases not matched to a gene: 6. CDR3 coding DNA: TGTGCCAGCAGCTCCCGACAGGGATCCACTGAAGCTTTCTTT. Its protein is CASSSRQGSTEAFF.

A single count supports this clone. This rearrangement joins TRBV5-1 to TRBJ2-7, with 10 bases that match TRBD1. V was pared by 4 bases and J by 2 bases, with 6 bases of the junction left unmatched. Per the germline V gene, CDR1 is SGHRS and CDR2 is YFSETQ. The CDR3 is 15 residues long. CDR3 nucleotides: TGCGCCAGCAGCCCCGGCGGGACAGGGGCCTACGAGCAGTACTTC. Encoded protein: CASSPGGTGAYEQYF.

The genes are TRBV19 and TRBJ2-7; D is ambiguous. Trimming left V 7 bases short and J 2 bases short, with 15 bases between. The germline CDR1 and CDR2 sequences are LNHDA and SQIVND (reference sequence). The CDR3 loop spans 14 amino acids. DNA for the CDR3: TGTGCCAGTAACTCTTTCCAAAAGCCCTACGAGCAGTACTTC. This gives the protein CASNSFQKPYEQYF.

This chain joins TRBV10-3 and TRBJ2-2; 8 positions agree with TRBD2. This CDR3 region has 17 residues. From germline, CDR1 is ENHRY and CDR2 SYGVKD. V shed 7 bases and J 3 bases; nucleotides not matched to a gene: 13. The CDR3 nucleotides read TGTGCCATCAAGCCGGGGCAAGCGGGGGCTTACACCGGGGAGCTGTTTTTT. This encodes CAIKPGQAGAYTGELFF.

This clone occurred once. The J gene is TRBJ2-7, the V gene TRBV28; no clear D gene. V lost 8 bases to trimming and J lost 1 base, with 18 bases between them. The CDR3 loop spans 15 amino acids. Germline assignment: CDR1 MDHEN and CDR2 SYDVKM. CDR3 protein: CASAPSHTSSYEQYF. DNA for the CDR3: TGTGCCAGCGCCCCGTCTCACACCTCGTCCTACGAGCAGTACTTC.

J is TRBJ1-2 and V is TRBV6-5; TRBD1 is a possible D gene (5 bases). The V end was cut by 5 bases, the J end by 0 bases, with 13 bases between. The CDR3 length is 15 residues. Germline-derived CDR1 and CDR2 are MNHEY and SVGAGI. The CDR3: CASSPQVLTNYGYTF. The CDR3, as DNA: TGTGCCAGCAGTCCACAGGTGCTAACTAACTATGGCTACACCTTC.

The rearrangement uses TRBV7-9 and TRBJ2-1, with 9 bases lining up with TRBD2. Trimming removed 5 bases from V and 6 bases from J; junction bases left unmatched: 14. The germline gives CDR1 SEHNR, CDR2 FQNEAQ (reference sequence). This CDR3 region has 17 residues. CDR3 residues: CASSNWRTGTSSNEQFF. The DNA for the CDR3 is TGTGCCAGCAGCAACTGGAGGACCGGGACTAGCTCCAATGAGCAGTTCTTC.

The V gene is TRBV4-1, the J gene TRBJ1-5, with a weak D call TRBD1 (6 bases). Germline V gene sequence: CDR1 MGHRA, CDR2 YSYEKL. CDR3 length: 15 residues. Trimming took 4 bases from V and 5 from J, leaving 15 bases between them. The CDR3 sequence: CASSLSGDTYQPQHF. The DNA for the CDR3 is TGCGCCAGCAGCCTCTCAGGGGACACTTATCAGCCCCAGCATTTT.

The chain recombines TRBV10-3 with TRBJ1-3; D possibly corresponds to TRBD1 (5 bases). Per the germline V gene, CDR1 is ENHRY and CDR2 is SYGVKD. The CDR3 has 17 amino acids. With 0 bases removed from V and 4 bases from J, the gap between germline ends came to 16 bases. This CDR3 is CAISESLLGVSGNTIYF. For the CDR3, the DNA is TGTGCCATCAGTGAGTCCTTATTGGGGGTATCAGGAAACACCATATATTTT.

This chain connects TRBV11-2 to TRBJ2-2; 12 bases agree with TRBD2. The germline V gene has CDR1 SGHAT and CDR2 FQNNGV. CDR3 length: 17 amino acids. V dropped 6 bases and J dropped 4; count of bases not matched to a gene: 9. CDR3 in amino acids: CASRRGVTSGGTGELFF. DNA for the CDR3: TGTGCCAGCAGAAGGGGGGTGACTAGCGGGGGCACCGGGGAGCTGTTTTTT.

The J gene is TRBJ2-7, the V gene TRBV30; maybe TRBD2 (5 bases). Trimming took off 3 bases at V and 6 bases at J, with 15 bases between the two ends. From germline, CDR1 is GTSNPN and CDR2 SVGIG (reference sequence). This CDR3 has 13 amino acids. The CDR3 is CAWSVEAVAEQYF. Written as DNA, the CDR3 is TGTGCCTGGAGCGTGGAGGCGGTCGCCGAGCAGTACTTC. Full variable domain (missing parts from reference TRBV30 and TRBJ2-7): SQTIHQWPATLVQPVGSPLSLECTVEGTSNPNLYWYRQAAGRGLQLLFYSVGIGQISSEVPQNLSASRPQDRQFILSSKKLLLSDSGFYLCAWSVEAVAEQYFGPGTRLTVT.

This clone was seen only once. The chain links TRBV5-5 to TRBJ1-1, with D perhaps TRBD1 (5 bases). The CDR3 has 13 amino acids. The germline V and J ends were trimmed by 4 bases and 1 base, with 8 bases remaining between them. Germline V gives CDR1 SGHKS, CDR2 YYEKEE (reference sequence). The CDR3 DNA is TGTGCCAGCAGCCAGGGAAGGAACACTGAAGCTTTCTTT. Protein sequence: CASSQGRNTEAFF.

The chain carries TRBV5-5 and TRBJ1-1; TRBD1 is a possible D gene (6 bases). Germline V gives CDR1 SGHKS, CDR2 YYEKEE (reference sequence). The length of the CDR3 is 16 residues. The V and J ends lost 4 bases and 1 base respectively, with 17 bases between them. The CDR3 here is CASSRTPTGQNTEAFF. CDR3 nucleotide sequence: TGTGCCAGCAGCCGAACCCCGACAGGCCAGAACACTGAAGCTTTCTTT. Supplemented by reference TRBV5-5 and TRBJ1-1, the full variable domain reads DAGVTQSPTHLIKTRGQQVTLRCSPISGHKSVSWYQQVLGQGPQFIFQYYEKEERGRGNFPDRFSARQFPNYSSELNVNALLLGDSALYLCASSRTPTGQNTEAFFGQGTRLTVV.

The genes are TRBV5-4 and TRBJ1-1; a weak D match, TRBD1 (6 bases). Trimming shortened V by 3 bases and J by 0 bases, and 12 bases separated the two germline ends. In germline, CDR1 is SGHNT, CDR2 YYREEE (reference sequence). CDR3 length: 15 amino acids. CDR3: CASSWETGMNTEAFF. DNA of the CDR3: TGTGCCAGCAGCTGGGAGACAGGAATGAACACTGAAGCTTTCTTT.

DNA of the CDR3: TGTGCCAGCAGTGAATACGGGGTTAGCTCCTACGAGCAGTACTTC. Protein: CASSEYGVSSYEQYF. The genes are TRBV25-1 and TRBJ2-7; perhaps TRBD2 as D (5 bases). The germline V gene has CDR1 MGHDK and CDR2 SYGVNS. The germline V and J ends were trimmed by 0 bases and 0 bases, with 9 bases remaining between them. This CDR3 region has 15 residues.

The rearrangement uses TRBV19 and TRBJ1-2; D remains ambiguous. CDR1 and CDR2 (germline): LNHDA, SQIVND (reference sequence). V was clipped by 8 bases and J by 4 bases, with 17 bases between them. This CDR3 spans 14 amino acids. The chain's CDR3 is CASRPPEGSYGYTF. CDR3 nucleotide sequence: TGTGCCAGTCGCCCCCCTGAGGGCAGCTATGGCTACACCTTC. Looking up the rest from reference TRBV19 and TRBJ1-2 gives the full variable domain: DGGITQSPKYLFRKEGQNVTLSCEQNLNHDAMYWYRQDPGQGLRLIYYSQIVNDFQKGDIAEGYSVSREKKESFPLTVTSAQKNPTAFYLCASRPPEGSYGYTFGSGTRLTVV.